What follows are 24 T cell receptor beta chains derived from one specimen sequenced in a study of cytomegalovirus exposure and HLA in healthy donors. A multiplex PCR was run with 60 Vbeta primers and 13 Jbeta primers. Assay: immunoSEQ multiplex PCR; the TCRdb copy retains only in-frame clones and omits some. The table includes about 180,000 clones, about three quarters detected once. Sequencing input: PBMCs. All receptors come from a female donor in good health and CMV-seronegative.

The chain joins TRBV27 to TRBJ1-5; the D is unclear. This CDR3 contains 15 residues. Per germline, CDR1 MNHEY and CDR2 SMNVEV (reference sequence). Trimming pared 1 base from V and 5 bases from J, leaving 12 bases between. DNA for the CDR3: TGTGCCAGCAGTTTATGGGCCTCCAAGGATCAGCCCCAGCATTTT. It specifies CASSLWASKDQPQHF.

In this sample, this clone turned up once. The chain's CDR3 is CASSLFASGRANTGELFF. The DNA for the CDR3 is TGTGCCAGCAGCTTATTCGCCTCAGGGAGGGCGAACACCGGGGAGCTGTTTTTT. V gene TRBV11-2 combines with J gene TRBJ2-2, with 7 nucleotides matching TRBD2. Germline V lookup: CDR1 SGHAT, CDR2 FQNNGV. The CDR3 loop spans 18 amino acids. J lost 0 bases, V lost 2 bases, and 9 bases had no gene match.

This clone was observed a handful of times. The chain carries TRBV28 and TRBJ1-4; the D gene is possibly TRBD1 (5 bases). V was trimmed by 2 bases and J by 3 bases, leaving 10 bases between them. Per the germline V gene, CDR1 is MDHEN and CDR2 is SYDVKM. The CDR3 length is 15 residues. The CDR3 coding sequence is TGTGCCAGCAGTTTAGGGGGGGGAGCTAATGAAAAACTGTTTTTT. It yields the protein CASSLGGGANEKLFF. Filled out from reference TRBV28 and TRBJ1-4, the complete variable domain reads DVKVTQSSRYLVKRTGEKVFLECVQDMDHENMFWYRQDPGLGLRLIYFSYDVKMKEKGDIPEGYSVSREKKERFSLILESASTNQTSMYLCASSLGGGANEKLFFGSGTQLSVL.

Details on this clone: At one end, the junction sequence differs from germline, possibly due to a read error. The V and J genes are TRBV4-1 and TRBJ2-1, with 9 bases lining up with TRBD2. The germline V gene has CDR1 MGHRA and CDR2 YSYEKL. The CDR3 consists of 13 residues. CDR3 in amino acids: CASSPGLANEQFF. The CDR3 region has the DNA TGCGCCAGCAGCCCGGGACTAGCCAATGAACAGTTCTTC.

This rearrangement joins TRBV7-2 to TRBJ2-7, with D unclear. The CDR3 has 13 residues. The V end lost 5 bases, the J end lost 6 bases, and 14 bases lay between the germline ends. The germline gives CDR1 SGHTA, CDR2 FQGNSA. The CDR3 DNA follows: TGTGCCAGCAGCCCTCCTAGTCCATCCGAGCAGTACTTC. It codes for CASSPPSPSEQYF.

The V call is TRBV7-2, the J call TRBJ2-3; 8 positions match TRBD2. The germline V gene encodes CDR1 SGHTA and CDR2 FQGNSA. With V trimmed by 3 bases and J by 4 bases, 3 bases remained unmatched. This CDR3 has 14 residues. The CDR3 nucleotides are TGTGCCAGCAGCTTTAGCGGGGCCTCAGATACGCAGTATTTT. Its translation: CASSFSGASDTQYF.

The chain has TRBV6-5 and TRBJ2-3; 9 nucleotides agree with TRBD2. Unmatched junction bases numbered 11, after V lost 10 bases and J lost 6 bases. CDR1 MNHEY and CDR2 SVGAGI come from the germline V gene. The CDR3 has 14 residues. The DNA of the CDR3 is TGTGCCACCAGGAACGCGGGGGGGCCTGATACGCAGTATTTT. Protein sequence: CATRNAGGPDTQYF.

Ten or more counts support this clone. The V and J genes are TRBV6-1 and TRBJ1-5; a possible D gene is TRBD1 (5 bases). V lost 7 bases to trimming and J lost 8 bases, with 12 bases between them. Germline CDR1 reads MNHNS; CDR2 reads SASEGT. The CDR3 runs 12 residues. DNA of the CDR3: TGTGCCAGCATGGTTCAGGGCGAGCCCCAGCATTTT. It yields the protein CASMVQGEPQHF.

The rearrangement joins TRBV9 to TRBJ1-1; TRBD1 is a possible D gene (5 bases). CDR1 is SGDLS and CDR2 is YYNGEE in the germline V gene. Trimming left V 0 bases short and J 3 bases short, with 9 bases between. This CDR3 contains 14 residues. The DNA of the CDR3 is TGTGCCAGCAGCGTAGTTAGCAGGGACACTGAAGCTTTCTTT. Residues: CASSVVSRDTEAFF.

The chain links TRBV2 to TRBJ2-2, with 10 bases lining up with TRBD2. CDR3 length: 17 amino acids. CDR1 is SNHLY, CDR2 FYNNEI, per germline. V trimming: 6 bases; J trimming: 6 bases; junction bases outside the gene matches: 13. The CDR3 sequence is CASSRRGGAGGPGELFF. The CDR3 DNA reads TGTGCCAGCAGCCGAAGAGGAGGAGCGGGGGGGCCCGGGGAGCTGTTTTTT.

This chain links TRBV5-5 with TRBJ2-7; 9 bases match TRBD1. The CDR3 totals 15 residues. Germline V lookup: CDR1 SGHKS, CDR2 YYEKEE (reference sequence). J lost 2 bases, V lost 5 bases, and 8 bases had no gene match. CDR3 coding DNA: TGTGCCAGCAGTCCATTCGGGACAGGGCCCTACGAGCAGTACTTC. It encodes CASSPFGTGPYEQYF. The entire variable domain, with the rest obtained from reference TRBV5-5 and TRBJ2-7, is as follows: DAGVTQSPTHLIKTRGQQVTLRCSPISGHKSVSWYQQVLGQGPQFIFQYYEKEERGRGNFPDRFSARQFPNYSSELNVNALLLGDSALYLCASSPFGTGPYEQYFGPGTRLTVT.

The chain recombines TRBV21-1 with TRBJ1-4; the DNA was not used to check the table's D call, TRBD1. TRBV21-1 is a pseudogene. This CDR3 region has 15 residues. CDR3 sequence: CASSRVTATNEKLFF. CDR3 DNA: TGTGCCAGCAGCAGAGTGACAGCAACTAATGAAAAACTGTTTTTT.

The genes are TRBV15 and TRBJ2-7, with 7 bases lining up with TRBD1. The CDR3 consists of 14 residues. In germline, CDR1 is LNHNV, CDR2 YYDKDF (reference sequence). Trimming took 6 bases from V and 0 from J; bases not matched to a gene: 5. This chain's CDR3 is CATSPRDSSYEQYF. The CDR3 DNA is TGTGCCACCAGTCCCCGGGACAGCTCCTACGAGCAGTACTTC.

This chain joins TRBV5-4 and TRBJ2-3; 8 bases are a match to TRBD2. Germline loops: CDR1 SGHNT, CDR2 YYREEE (reference sequence). The junction had 11 bases not matched to a gene; V was cut back by 6 bases and J by 2 bases. The CDR3 length is 16 residues. For the CDR3, the DNA is TGTGCCAGCAACCTGCTTACGGGAGGGCCCACAGATACGCAGTATTTT. This gives the protein CASNLLTGGPTDTQYF.

The chain couples TRBV7-2 to TRBJ1-5, with a weak D call TRBD1 (5 bases). In germline, CDR1 is SGHTA, CDR2 FQGNSA. Trimming removed 1 base at V and 9 bases at J, with 13 bases between. The CDR3 sequence is 14 residues long. The CDR3 DNA reads as TGTGCCAGCAGCTTAGGCAGGGATCTCCCGCCCCAGCATTTT. Translated, it gives CASSLGRDLPPQHF.

The V and J genes are TRBV5-6 and TRBJ2-5; D gene ambiguous. V was clipped by 0 bases and J by 3 bases, with 9 bases between them. Germline values: CDR1 SGHDT, CDR2 YYEEEE. This CDR3 has 14 residues. This CDR3 is CASSLVSQEETQYF. The CDR3 DNA reads TGTGCCAGCAGCTTGGTCTCCCAGGAAGAGACCCAGTACTTC.

The chain is built from TRBV28 and TRBJ1-6; TRBD1 agrees at 10 bases. V trimming: 7 bases; J trimming: 8 bases; junction bases outside the gene matches: 8. Germline values: CDR1 MDHEN, CDR2 SYDVKM. The CDR3 loop spans 15 amino acids. CDR3 in amino acids: CASNPPGQGYSPLHF. DNA of the CDR3: TGTGCCAGCAACCCCCCGGGACAGGGGTATTCACCCCTCCACTTT.

In DNA form, the CDR3 reads TGTGCCAGCAGCGTACGAGGAAGGTATGGCTACACCTTC. Translating it yields CASSVRGRYGYTF. This chain connects TRBV9 to TRBJ1-2; D gene unclear. V was shortened by 1 base and J by 5 bases, with 9 bases between the two germline ends. The CDR3 contains 13 residues. Germline CDR1 reads SGDLS; CDR2 reads YYNGEE.

V usage is TRBV10-3 and J usage is TRBJ2-7; D is perhaps TRBD2 (6 bases). The V gene's germline CDR1 is ENHRY and CDR2 SYGVKD. V was shortened by 4 bases and J by 0 bases, with 13 bases between the two germline ends. The CDR3 is 15 amino acids. The CDR3 coding sequence is TGTGCCATCAGTGGGTCTAGCGCTGACTCCTACGAGCAGTACTTC. Translation: CAISGSSADSYEQYF.

The table lists this clone with a few counts. This chain joins TRBV4-2 and TRBJ2-3; 10 positions match TRBD1. V was clipped by 3 bases and J by 4 bases; unmatched bases: 7. The CDR3 contains 16 residues. Per the germline V gene, CDR1 is LGHNA and CDR2 is YNFKEQ. CDR3 loop: CASSQAGTGVADTQYF. The CDR3 DNA is TGTGCCAGCAGCCAGGCCGGGACAGGGGTTGCAGATACGCAGTATTTT.

The rearrangement links TRBV4-3 to TRBJ2-3; D is uncertain. CDR1 and CDR2 from the germline V gene are LGHNA and YSLEER. The CDR3 covers 15 residues. V was pared by 0 bases and J by 9 bases, with 16 bases between. The CDR3 is CASSQDPGSAKTQYF. DNA of the CDR3: TGCGCCAGCAGCCAAGATCCGGGTTCTGCGAAAACGCAGTATTTT.

The chain is built from TRBV28 and TRBJ2-5; TRBD2 matches 13 bases. The end of the DNA is better explained by TRBJ2-7, so the J call may be wrong. CDR1 is MDHEN and CDR2 is SYDVKM in the germline V gene. CDR3 size: 16 residues. CDR3 sequence reads: CASSPPGTSGTYEQYF. As DNA, the CDR3 is TGTGCCAGCAGTCCTCCCGGGACTAGCGGGACCTACGAGCAGTACTTC.

V usage is TRBV7-2 and J usage is TRBJ2-2; 8 nucleotides align to TRBD2. The V gene's germline CDR1 is SGHTA and CDR2 FQGNSA. J lost 5 bases, V lost 2 bases, and 4 bases had no gene match. The CDR3 covers 15 residues. The chain's CDR3 is CASSLMAGGTGELFF. The CDR3 bases are TGTGCCAGCAGCTTAATGGCGGGAGGAACCGGGGAGCTGTTTTTT.

The chain uses TRBV2 and TRBJ1-1, with D hard to call. V lost 5 bases and J 5 bases, leaving 12 bases between the germline ends. Germline CDR1 and CDR2: SNHLY and FYNNEI. The CDR3 sequence is 13 residues long. The CDR3 DNA reads TGTGCCAGCAGTATGGAGGTGGAGACTGAAGCTTTCTTT. Translating it yields CASSMEVETEAFF. The full variable domain, its missing parts supplied by reference TRBV2 and TRBJ1-1, is EPEVTQTPSHQVTQMGQEVILRCVPISNHLYFYWYRQILGQKVEFLVSFYNNEISEKSEIFDDQFSVERPDGSNFTLKIRSTKLEDSAMYFCASSMEVETEAFFGQGTRLTVV.